The 7 T cell receptor beta chains listed next were all sequenced from one sample in a study of human T cells and chemical hapten exposure. The time point: healthy volunteer bleed at 6 weeks. The total RNA was obtained from whole blood that was not fractionated. TCRdb independently ran MiXCR on the RACE reads; one entry per CDR3 protein. The repertoire holds more than 75,000 distinct CDR3 sequences, with under 10% as singletons. Sequencing used whole blood. These receptors all stem from a male donor in good health. Some clones in this sample may be carry-over from other donors' samples.

The chain couples TRBV25-1 to TRBJ2-3; D remains ambiguous. Germline V gene sequence: CDR1 MGHDK, CDR2 SYGVNS. Trimming removed 4 bases at V and 6 bases at J, with 11 bases between. The CDR3 length is 13 residues. CDR3 sequence: CASSGPLSDTQYF. The CDR3 region has the DNA TGTGCCAGCAGTGGACCGCTATCGGATACGCAGTATTTT.

The J gene is TRBJ2-5, the V gene TRBV18; a possible D gene is TRBD2 (6 bases). The V gene lost 4 bases and the J gene lost 2 bases, with 8 bases spanning the gap. Germline V gene data show CDR1 as KGHSH and CDR2 as LQKENI. This CDR3 has 13 residues. The chain's CDR3 is CASSRDLQETQYF. CDR3 nucleotides: TGTGCCAGCTCACGGGACTTGCAAGAGACCCAGTACTTC.

The CDR3 nucleotides read TGTGCCAGCAGCCGGGGGCTGTCTAATGAAAAACTGTTTTTT. It specifies CASSRGLSNEKLFF. The chain combines TRBV6-5 with TRBJ1-4; D might be TRBD1 (6 bases). Trimming took off 6 bases at V and 3 bases at J, with 11 bases between the two ends. Germline-derived CDR1 and CDR2 are MNHEY and SVGAGI. The CDR3 sequence is 14 residues long.

The sample holds many counts of this clonotype. The chain carries TRBV7-9 and TRBJ2-7, with 13 nucleotides matching TRBD2. Germline V gene lookup returns CDR1 SEHNR and CDR2 FQNEAQ (reference sequence). V dropped 6 bases and J dropped 4; count of bases not matched to a gene: 12. This CDR3 has 17 amino acids. The CDR3 protein is CASRPGTSGKEGYEQYF. CDR3 in DNA: TGTGCCAGCAGACCCGGGACTAGCGGGAAAGAAGGGTACGAGCAGTACTTC.

V and J are TRBV2 and TRBJ1-1, with 7 bases fitting TRBD1. Germline lookup yields CDR1 SNHLY and CDR2 FYNNEI. The CDR3 loop spans 11 amino acids. The V segment lost 8 bases and the J segment 6 bases; nucleotides outside the gene matches: 3. CDR3 residues: CASQGGSEAFF. Here the CDR3 DNA reads TGTGCCAGCCAGGGGGGTTCTGAAGCTTTCTTT.

This chain links TRBV7-9 with TRBJ1-4; D uncertain. The V and J ends lost 1 base and 0 bases respectively, with 9 bases between them. Germline V lookup: CDR1 SEHNR, CDR2 FQNEAQ (reference sequence). The length of the CDR3 is 16 residues. CDR3 sequence (DNA): TGTGCCAGCAGCTTAGTTGGGGAATCAACTAATGAAAAACTGTTTTTT. Translated, it gives CASSLVGESTNEKLFF.

A few counts support this clonotype. The chain couples TRBV10-2 to TRBJ2-1, with 7 nucleotides matching TRBD2. CDR1 is WSHSY and CDR2 is SAAADI in the germline V gene. This CDR3 is 18 amino acids long. J was trimmed by 3 bases and V by 4 bases; bases with no gene match: 15. The CDR3 DNA reads as TGCGCCAGCAGTGCCGTCTCTAGCGGACATACGCTCTACAATGAGCAGTTCTTC. Its protein is CASSAVSSGHTLYNEQFF.